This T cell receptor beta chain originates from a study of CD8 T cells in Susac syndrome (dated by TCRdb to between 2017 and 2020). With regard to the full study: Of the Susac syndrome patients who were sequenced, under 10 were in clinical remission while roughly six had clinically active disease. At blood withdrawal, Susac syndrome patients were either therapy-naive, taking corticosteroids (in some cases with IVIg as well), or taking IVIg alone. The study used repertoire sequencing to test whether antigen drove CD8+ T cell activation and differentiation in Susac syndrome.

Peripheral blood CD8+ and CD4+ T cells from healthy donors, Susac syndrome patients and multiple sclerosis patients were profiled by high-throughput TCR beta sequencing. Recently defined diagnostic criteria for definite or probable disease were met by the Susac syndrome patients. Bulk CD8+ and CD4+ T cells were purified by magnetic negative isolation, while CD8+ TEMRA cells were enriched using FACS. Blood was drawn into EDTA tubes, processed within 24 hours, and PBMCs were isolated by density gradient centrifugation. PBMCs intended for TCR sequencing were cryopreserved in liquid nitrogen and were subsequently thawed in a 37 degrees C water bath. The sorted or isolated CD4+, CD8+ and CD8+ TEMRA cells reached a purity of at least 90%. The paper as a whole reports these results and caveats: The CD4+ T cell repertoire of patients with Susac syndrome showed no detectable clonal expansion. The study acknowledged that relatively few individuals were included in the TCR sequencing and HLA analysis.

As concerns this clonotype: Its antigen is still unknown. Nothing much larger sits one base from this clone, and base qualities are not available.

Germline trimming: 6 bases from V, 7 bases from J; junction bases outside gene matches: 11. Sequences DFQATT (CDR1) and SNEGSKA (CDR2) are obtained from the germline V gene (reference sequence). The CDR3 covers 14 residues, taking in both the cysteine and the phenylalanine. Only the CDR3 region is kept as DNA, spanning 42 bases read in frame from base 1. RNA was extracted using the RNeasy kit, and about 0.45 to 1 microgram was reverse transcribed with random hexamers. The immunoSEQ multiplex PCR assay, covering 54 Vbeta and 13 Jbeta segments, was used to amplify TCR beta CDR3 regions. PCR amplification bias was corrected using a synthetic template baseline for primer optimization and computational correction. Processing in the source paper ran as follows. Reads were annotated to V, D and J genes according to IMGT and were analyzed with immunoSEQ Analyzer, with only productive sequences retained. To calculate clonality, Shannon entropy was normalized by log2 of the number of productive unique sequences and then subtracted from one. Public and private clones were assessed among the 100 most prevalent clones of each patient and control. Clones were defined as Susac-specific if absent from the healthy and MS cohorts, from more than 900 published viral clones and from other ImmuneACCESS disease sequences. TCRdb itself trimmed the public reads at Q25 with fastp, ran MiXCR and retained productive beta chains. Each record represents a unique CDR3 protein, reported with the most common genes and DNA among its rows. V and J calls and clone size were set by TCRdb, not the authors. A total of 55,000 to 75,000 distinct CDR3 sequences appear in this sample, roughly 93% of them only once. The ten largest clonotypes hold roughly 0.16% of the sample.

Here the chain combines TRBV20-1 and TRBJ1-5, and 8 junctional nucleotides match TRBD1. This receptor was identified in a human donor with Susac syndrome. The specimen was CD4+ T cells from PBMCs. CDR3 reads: CSARGRGRGQPQHF. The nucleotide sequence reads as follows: TGCAGTGCAAGGGGCAGGGGGCGTGGGCAGCCCCAGCATTTT.